A selection of T cell receptor beta chains follows, all from one sample in a study of blood T cells in healthy people across ages. TCRdb ran MiXCR on the 5' RACE reads and lists one entry per CDR3 protein. The data contain around 790,000 distinct CDR3 sequences, roughly 44% of them singletons. Sequenced sample: blood. The receptor set was obtained from a man aged 55 to 69 in good health. Both conserved end residues are part of each CDR3.

V	J	CDR3
TRBV5-1	TRBJ2-5	CASRPTGPSEETQYF
TRBV6-5	TRBJ2-7	CASSNTGTTYEQYF
TRBV5-1	TRBJ2-3	CASSPGDRGQADTQYF
TRBV6-2/TRBV6-3	TRBJ2-3	CASSQRGGRGDTQYF
TRBV2	TRBJ2-7	CASSVGFYEQYF
TRBV4-3	TRBJ2-1	CASSTSGGNDEQFF
TRBV6-1	NA	CASPGVYNEQYF
TRBV24-1	TRBJ2-1	CATSVSSYEQFF
TRBV27	NA	CASSFGGGRETQFF
TRBV12-3/TRBV12-4	TRBJ2-1	CASTSAGGAYNEQFF
TRBV20-1	TRBJ1-4	CSARDPEKLFF
TRBV6-5	TRBJ2-5	CASSKSGTSPGETQYF
TRBV3-1	TRBJ1-2	CASSQVPGRDYGYTF
TRBV10-3	TRBJ1-2	CATRARTELNYGYTF
TRBV20-1	TRBJ1-6	CSARDQGVLWGYNSPLHF
TRBV4-1	TRBJ2-3	CASSQYVRGGADTQYF
TRBV9	TRBJ1-1	CASSVEPRAGTVTEAFF
TRBV20-1	TRBJ2-5	CSASRGLGSETQYF
TRBV7-2	TRBJ2-7	CASSVRDRGEQYF
TRBV12-3/TRBV12-4	TRBJ1-6	CASTLAGSGKRRSPLHF
TRBV4-3	TRBJ2-5	CASSPLGGTGQETQYF
TRBV7-2	TRBJ2-5	CASSRPPLAGGEQYF
TRBV7-3	TRBJ2-5	CVSSPSGQGETQYF
TRBV7-9	TRBJ2-3	CASSLGPGGSPKPSTDTQYF
TRBV27	TRBJ1-4	CASSFSAVMGEKLFF
TRBV20-1	TRBJ1-2	CSARLPDAPYGYTF
TRBV5-1	TRBJ2-3	CASRLGPSADTQYF
TRBV10-3	TRBJ2-1	CATLGTSGGGLNEQFF
TRBV3-1	TRBJ2-3	CASSQSRRGGRRGPDTQYF
TRBV2	TRBJ2-1	CASSAQGTTYNEQFF
TRBV7-9	NA	CASSSGLGTVVYNEQYF
TRBV30	TRBJ1-2	CAWSGPGAWWGYTF
TRBV5-4	TRBJ2-1	CASSYTQGSPYNEQFF
TRBV4-1	TRBJ1-1	CASSHRTDEAFF
TRBV12-3/TRBV12-4	TRBJ1-5	CASTLGQTNQPQHF